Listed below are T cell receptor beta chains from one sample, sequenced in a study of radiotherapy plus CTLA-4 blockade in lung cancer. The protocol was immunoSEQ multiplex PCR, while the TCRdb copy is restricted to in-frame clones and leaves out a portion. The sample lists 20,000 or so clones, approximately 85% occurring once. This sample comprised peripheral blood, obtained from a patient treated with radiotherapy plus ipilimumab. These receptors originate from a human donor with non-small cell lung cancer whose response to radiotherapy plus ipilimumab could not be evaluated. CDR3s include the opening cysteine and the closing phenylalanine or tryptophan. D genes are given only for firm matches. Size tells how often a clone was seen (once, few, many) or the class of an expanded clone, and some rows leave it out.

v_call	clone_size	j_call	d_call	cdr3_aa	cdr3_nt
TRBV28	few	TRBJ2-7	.	CAAGGGATYEQYF	TGTGCCGCCGGCGGCGGGGCAACCTACGAGCAGTACTTC
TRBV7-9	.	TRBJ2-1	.	CASSLVGSPGNEQFF	TGTGCCAGCAGCTTAGTCGGGAGCCCGGGAAATGAGCAGTTCTTC
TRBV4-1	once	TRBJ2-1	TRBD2	CASSLTSGSYNEQFF	TGCGCCAGCAGCCTTACTAGCGGGTCCTACAATGAGCAGTTCTTC
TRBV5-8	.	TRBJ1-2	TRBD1	CASSLQGADYGYTF	TGTGCCAGCAGCTTGCAGGGGGCGGACTATGGCTACACCTTC
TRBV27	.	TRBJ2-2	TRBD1	CASKELQGRTFF	TGTGCCAGCAAGGAGCTACAGGGGAGAACGTTTTTT
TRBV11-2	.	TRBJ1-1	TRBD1	CASSPDRARSEAFF	TGTGCCAGCAGCCCGGACAGGGCAAGGTCTGAAGCTTTCTTT
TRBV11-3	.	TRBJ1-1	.	CASSPDRGRGEAFF	TGTGCCAGCAGCCCCGACCGGGGGAGAGGTGAAGCTTTCTTT
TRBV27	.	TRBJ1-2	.	CASSTQGSGNYGYTF	TGTGCCAGCAGTACACAGGGTTCCGGTAACTATGGCTACACCTTC
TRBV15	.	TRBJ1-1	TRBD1	CATSRNPGTANTEAFF	TGTGCCACCAGCAGAAACCCCGGGACAGCAAACACTGAAGCTTTCTTT
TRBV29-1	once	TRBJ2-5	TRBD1	CSVGTGGSGTQYF	TGCAGCGTGGGGACAGGGGGCTCGGGGACCCAGTACTTC
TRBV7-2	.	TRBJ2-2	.	CASSSYSTGELFF	TGTGCCAGCAGCTCCTATAGCACCGGGGAGCTGTTTTTT
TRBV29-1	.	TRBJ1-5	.	CSVVEGGNQPQHF	TGCAGCGTTGTGGAGGGTGGTAATCAGCCCCAGCATTTT
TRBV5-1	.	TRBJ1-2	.	CASSQQGSYGYTF	TGCGCCAGCAGCCAACAGGGCAGCTATGGCTACACCTTC
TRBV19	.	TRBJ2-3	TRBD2	CASSIVGGRTDTQYF	TGTGCCAGTAGTATAGTGGGAGGGCGCACAGATACGCAGTATTTT
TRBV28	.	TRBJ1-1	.	CASSTTGYGNTEAFF	TGTGCCAGCAGCACTACGGGGTACGGGAACACTGAAGCTTTCTTT
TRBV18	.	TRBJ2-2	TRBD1	CASKQQGAPGTGELFF	TGTGCCAGCAAACAACAGGGGGCGCCGGGCACCGGGGAGCTGTTTTTT
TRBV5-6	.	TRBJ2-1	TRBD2	CASSQGLALSNEQFF	TGTGCCAGCAGCCAGGGACTAGCGCTTTCCAATGAGCAGTTCTTC
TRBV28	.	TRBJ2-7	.	CASARQSSYEQYF	TGTGCCAGCGCCAGGCAGAGCTCCTACGAGCAGTACTTC
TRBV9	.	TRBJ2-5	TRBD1	CASSETGVLGETQYF	TGTGCCAGCAGCGAAACAGGGGTCCTTGGAGAGACCCAGTACTTC
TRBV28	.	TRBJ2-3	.	CASSSTGGQDNTQYF	TGTGCCAGCAGTTCGACCGGCGGGCAGGATAATACGCAGTATTTT
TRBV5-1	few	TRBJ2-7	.	CASSPGRDEQYF	TGCGCCAGCAGCCCCGGGCGGGACGAGCAGTACTTC
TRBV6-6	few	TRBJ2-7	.	CASSSGGTGASQYF	TGTGCCAGCAGCTCGGGTGGGACTGGGGCCTCGCAGTACTTC
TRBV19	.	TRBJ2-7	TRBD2	CATSIGGGTYEQYF	TGTGCCACCTCAATCGGGGGAGGGACCTACGAGCAGTACTTC
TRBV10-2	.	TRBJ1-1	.	CASSEVVEAFF	TGCGCCAGCAGTGAGGTAGTTGAAGCTTTCTTT
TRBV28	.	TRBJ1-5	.	CASTIGGGNQPQHF	TGTGCCAGCACCATCGGGGGGGGCAATCAGCCCCAGCATTTT